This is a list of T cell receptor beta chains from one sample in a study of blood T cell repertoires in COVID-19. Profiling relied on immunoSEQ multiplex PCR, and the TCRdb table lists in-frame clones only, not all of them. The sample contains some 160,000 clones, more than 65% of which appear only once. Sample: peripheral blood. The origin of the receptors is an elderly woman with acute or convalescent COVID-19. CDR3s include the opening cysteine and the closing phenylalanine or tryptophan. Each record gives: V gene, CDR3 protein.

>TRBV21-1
CASSISGTGVPPGANVLTF
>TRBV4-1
CASSQELYRPEGGNTIYF
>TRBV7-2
CASSWTEQETQYF
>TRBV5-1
CASGSGTGNSPSLGYTF
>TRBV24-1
CATSDLSIQGSSEQFF
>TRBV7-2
CASSQARDRPLYGYTF
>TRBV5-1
CASSGGTAMNTEAFF
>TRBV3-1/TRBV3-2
CASSQDRIVGGDTQYF
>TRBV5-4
CASSRRGEGRETQYF
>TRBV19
CASRYQQGSYGYTF
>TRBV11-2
CASSEALQGTIYF